A single sample gave rise to the 21 T cell receptor beta chains below, sequenced in a study of graft-versus-host responses after intestinal transplantation. Their target antigens are unknown. Clones were read by immunoSEQ multiplex PCR, and TCRdb kept only the in-frame ones, dropping some. The sample has around 96,000 clones, about 94% seen once; the top ten hold around 0.17%. Sequenced material: unstimulated CD4+ T cells sorted from spleen or lymph node cells, taken before intestinal transplant. Source of these receptors: a human donor who received an intestinal transplant.

The CDR3 loop reads CASSGGQGNQPQHF. In DNA form, the CDR3 reads TGTGCCAGCAGCGGGGGACAGGGGAATCAGCCCCAGCATTTT. V is TRBV9 and J is TRBJ1-5; the match to TRBD1 covers 10 bases. CDR3 size: 14 residues. From germline, CDR1 is SGDLS and CDR2 YYNGEE. With V trimmed by 3 bases and J by 4 bases, 1 base remained unmatched.

This chain links TRBV11-3 with TRBJ2-3; the D gene is possibly TRBD2 (5 bases). The CDR3 totals 14 residues. V was cut by 5 bases and J by 0 bases, with 9 bases left in between. Germline values: CDR1 SGHNT, CDR2 YENEEA. CDR3 DNA sequence: TGTGCCAGCAGCGTGAGCGGTAGCACAGATACGCAGTATTTT. It codes for CASSVSGSTDTQYF.

V usage is TRBV27 and J usage is TRBJ1-2, with 9 bases lining up with TRBD1. The ends lost 6 bases at V and 5 bases at J; junction bases unmatched: 16. From germline, CDR1 is MNHEY and CDR2 SMNVEV (reference sequence). CDR3 length: 17 residues. The chain's CDR3 is CASSDHFGGQGSYGYTF. The DNA for the CDR3 is TGTGCCAGCAGCGACCATTTCGGGGGACAGGGTAGTTATGGCTACACCTTC.

The rearrangement joins TRBV5-1 to TRBJ2-1; D is unresolved. Trimming shortened V by 2 bases and J by 4 bases, and 7 bases separated the two germline ends. The CDR3 is 13 amino acids. Germline V gives CDR1 SGHRS, CDR2 YFSETQ. CDR3 sequence reads: CASSLQQYNEQFF. Here the CDR3 DNA reads TGCGCCAGCAGCTTACAACAGTACAATGAGCAGTTCTTC.

With regard to this clone: Other DNA sequences of this sample code for an identical CDR3. The CDR3 DNA follows: TGTGCCAGCAGAAAATTAGGAGGGGAATATGGCTACACCTTC. This codes for CASRKLGGEYGYTF. The rearrangement uses TRBV19 and TRBJ1-2, with TRBD1 as a possible D gene (5 bases). Germline CDR1 reads LNHDA; CDR2 reads SQIVND (reference sequence). The V end was cut by 9 bases, the J end by 5 bases, with 19 bases between. The CDR3 length is 14 residues. Full variable domain (outside the CDR3, taken from reference TRBV19 and TRBJ1-2): DGGITQSPKYLFRKEGQNVTLSCEQNLNHDAMYWYRQDPGQGLRLIYYSQIVNDFQKGDIAEGYSVSREKKESFPLTVTSAQKNPTAFYLCASRKLGGEYGYTFGSGTRLTVV.

This clone was picked up one time. The rearrangement uses TRBV18 and TRBJ1-2, with TRBD1 matching 7 bases. The CDR3 consists of 15 residues. V was clipped by 3 bases and J by 2 bases; unmatched bases: 6. Germline CDR1 reads KGHSH; CDR2 reads LQKENI. The CDR3 coding sequence is TGTGCCAGCTCACCGCTCACAGGGGACAACTATGGCTACACCTTC. This translates into CASSPLTGDNYGYTF.

V and J are TRBV5-1 and TRBJ2-3; D is perhaps TRBD1 (5 bases). The V end was cut by 7 bases, the J end by 0 bases, with 12 bases between. The CDR3 length is 14 residues. Germline lookup yields CDR1 SGHRS and CDR2 YFSETQ. For the CDR3, the DNA is TGCGCCAGCCGAACAGGAGCTAGCACAGATACGCAGTATTTT. This sequence encodes CASRTGASTDTQYF.

The gene calls are TRBV12-5 and TRBJ1-1; 7 nucleotides align to TRBD1. From germline, CDR1 is LGHNT and CDR2 FRNRAP. The ends lost 1 base at V and 5 bases at J; junction bases unmatched: 4. The CDR3 length is 14 residues. In DNA form, the CDR3 reads TGTGCTAGTGGTTTGGAGACAGGGAGGACTGAAGCTTTCTTT. Its protein is CASGLETGRTEAFF. Combining the CDR3 with reference TRBV12-5 and TRBJ1-1 gives the whole variable domain DARVTQTPRHKVTEMGQEVTMRCQPILGHNTVFWYRQTMMQGLELLAYFRNRAPLDDSGMPKDRFSAEMPDATLATLKIQPSEPRDSAVYFCASGLETGRTEAFFGQGTRLTVV.

The chain uses TRBV6-1 and TRBJ2-5, with D possibly being TRBD2 (7 bases). With 7 bases removed from V and 4 bases from J, the gap between germline ends came to 13 bases. The CDR3 runs to 13 residues. Per the germline V gene, CDR1 is MNHNS and CDR2 is SASEGT. CDR3 bases: TGTGCCAGCACCAGGGGAGGGCCAGAGACCCAGTACTTC. Translating it yields CASTRGGPETQYF.

The chain combines TRBV4-2 with TRBJ2-5, with TRBD2 identical over 10 bases. V was clipped by 4 bases and J by 5 bases; unmatched bases: 7. Looked up from germline, CDR1 is LGHNA and CDR2 is YNFKEQ. This CDR3 is built from 15 residues. This chain's CDR3 is CASSPGLALGETQYF. The CDR3 nucleotides read TGTGCCAGCAGCCCGGGACTAGCGTTAGGTGAGACCCAGTACTTC.

CDR3 residues: CASSLTRTSYEQYF. In DNA, the CDR3 is TGTGCCAGCAGCTTAACGCGTACTTCCTACGAGCAGTACTTC. The V and J genes are TRBV7-3 and TRBJ2-7; D gene uncertain. The CDR3 is made up of 14 amino acids. In germline, CDR1 is SGHTA, CDR2 FQGTGA. V was shortened by 0 bases and J by 1 base, with 7 bases between the two germline ends.

V usage is TRBV27 and J usage is TRBJ2-7; D remains ambiguous. Germline CDR1 reads MNHEY; CDR2 reads SMNVEV (reference sequence). The CDR3 runs to 11 residues. Trimming removed 4 bases from V and 2 bases from J, with 3 bases in between. For the CDR3, the DNA is TGTGCCAGCAGTTCTCCCTACGAGCAGTACTTC. Protein: CASSSPYEQYF.

The V call is TRBV6-6, the J call TRBJ2-2; maybe TRBD1 (5 bases). The CDR3 is made up of 15 amino acids. Germline V gives CDR1 MNHNY, CDR2 SVGAGI (reference sequence). Trimming cost V 2 bases and J 1 base, with 8 bases left between them. This CDR3 reads CASSYRQGNTGELFF. The CDR3 DNA reads as TGTGCCAGCAGTTACAGGCAGGGGAACACCGGGGAGCTGTTTTTT.

The genes are TRBV28 and TRBJ1-5, with TRBD1 matching over 9 bases. Germline assignment: CDR1 MDHEN and CDR2 SYDVKM. This CDR3 has 16 amino acids. V was clipped by 6 bases and J by 4 bases; unmatched bases: 10. As DNA, the CDR3 is TGTGCCAGCAGACCGAGGGGGACAGGGCGGAATCAGCCCCAGCATTTT. Its protein product is CASRPRGTGRNQPQHF.

This chain links TRBV5-1 with TRBJ2-1; 10 bases agree with TRBD1. Looked up from germline, CDR1 is SGHRS and CDR2 is YFSETQ. This CDR3 spans 15 amino acids. V lost 1 base, J lost 11 bases, and 9 bases stayed unmatched. The CDR3 nucleotides read TGCGCCAGCAGCTTGATGCCACCGGGACAGGGGAAGCAGTTCTTC. Amino acids: CASSLMPPGQGKQFF.

The chain is built from TRBV5-1 and TRBJ2-3; 11 bases agree with TRBD2. This CDR3 is built from 20 residues. CDR1 is SGHRS, CDR2 YFSETQ, per germline. The ends lost 1 base at V and 3 bases at J; junction bases unmatched: 16. In nucleotides, the CDR3 is TGCGCCAGCAGCTTGAGTTTCGGGCTAGCGGGGGGCCGGTCTACAGATACGCAGTATTTT. This sequence encodes CASSLSFGLAGGRSTDTQYF.

This chain links TRBV28 with TRBJ1-1; no firm D call. Germline lookup yields CDR1 MDHEN and CDR2 SYDVKM. Trimming shortened V by 3 bases and J by 5 bases, and 7 bases separated the two germline ends. This CDR3 has 12 residues. CDR3 sequence (DNA): TGTGCCAGCAGTTTGGCCGGGACTGAAGCTTTCTTT. Its translation is CASSLAGTEAFF.

This rearrangement joins TRBV13 to TRBJ1-1, with D unclear. This CDR3 has 11 residues. The germline CDR1 and CDR2 sequences are PRHDT and FYEKMQ (reference sequence). V was shortened by 5 bases and J by 8 bases, with 9 bases between the two germline ends. CDR3 sequence (DNA): TGTGCCAGCAGCACGAGCCCCGAAGCTTTCTTT. This codes for CASSTSPEAFF. The full variable domain, with the rest looked up from reference TRBV13 and TRBJ1-1, is AAGVIQSPRHLIKEKRETATLKCYPIPRHDTVYWYQQGPGQDPQFLISFYEKMQSDKGSIPDRFSAQQFSDYHSELNMSSLELGDSALYFCASSTSPEAFFGQGTRLTVV.

As DNA, the CDR3 is TGTGCCAGCTCCCTAGCTCTGATTATGTACGAGCAGTACTTC. Translation gives CASSLALIMYEQYF. The gene calls are TRBV6-1 and TRBJ2-7; TRBD2 is a possible D gene (5 bases). The CDR3 contains 14 residues. Germline V gene lookup returns CDR1 MNHNS and CDR2 SASEGT. Between the trimmed V and J ends, which lost 8 bases and 4 bases, there was a span of 18 bases.

The rearrangement links TRBV10-2 to TRBJ2-7; D possibly corresponds to TRBD1 (6 bases). In germline, CDR1 is WSHSY, CDR2 SAAADI. This CDR3 comprises 12 residues. Trimming left V 5 bases short and J 3 bases short, with 8 bases between. The CDR3 DNA sequence: TGCGCCAGCAGTCAGGGGTTCTACGAGCAGTACTTC. It specifies CASSQGFYEQYF.

This clone has just one count. This sequence joins TRBV6-6 and TRBJ1-2, with D perhaps matching TRBD1 (5 bases). V lost 5 bases to trimming and J lost 2 bases, with 9 bases between them. The CDR3 runs to 13 residues. Germline V gene data show CDR1 as MNHNY and CDR2 as SVGAGI (reference sequence). CDR3 DNA: TGTGCCAGCAGTCCAGACAGCAACTATGGCTACACCTTC. This codes for CASSPDSNYGYTF.